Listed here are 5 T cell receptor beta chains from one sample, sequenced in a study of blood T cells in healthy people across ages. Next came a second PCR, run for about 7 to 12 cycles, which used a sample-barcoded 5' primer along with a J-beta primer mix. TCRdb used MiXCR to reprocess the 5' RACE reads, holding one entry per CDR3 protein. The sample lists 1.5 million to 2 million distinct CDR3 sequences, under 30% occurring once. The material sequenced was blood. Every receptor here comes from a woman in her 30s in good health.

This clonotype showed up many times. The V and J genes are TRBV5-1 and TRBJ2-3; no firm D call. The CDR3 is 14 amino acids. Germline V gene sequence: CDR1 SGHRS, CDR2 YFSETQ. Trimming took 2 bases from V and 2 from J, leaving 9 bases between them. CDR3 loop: CASSLGSYTDTQYF. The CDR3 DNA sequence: TGCGCCAGCAGCTTAGGCTCTTACACAGATACGCAGTATTTT.

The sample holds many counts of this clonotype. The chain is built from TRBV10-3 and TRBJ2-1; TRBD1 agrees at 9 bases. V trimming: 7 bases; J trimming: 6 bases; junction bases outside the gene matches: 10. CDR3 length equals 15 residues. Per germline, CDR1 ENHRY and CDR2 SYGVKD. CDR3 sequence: CAIMPGQGGGNEQFF. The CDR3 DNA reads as TGTGCCATCATGCCGGGACAGGGAGGGGGCAATGAGCAGTTCTTC.

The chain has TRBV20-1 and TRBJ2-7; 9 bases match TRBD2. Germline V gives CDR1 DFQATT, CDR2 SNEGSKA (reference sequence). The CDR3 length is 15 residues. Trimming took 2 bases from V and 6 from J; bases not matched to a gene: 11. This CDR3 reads CSARYWASGVFEQYF. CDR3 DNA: TGCAGTGCTAGATATTGGGCTAGCGGGGTCTTCGAGCAGTACTTC.

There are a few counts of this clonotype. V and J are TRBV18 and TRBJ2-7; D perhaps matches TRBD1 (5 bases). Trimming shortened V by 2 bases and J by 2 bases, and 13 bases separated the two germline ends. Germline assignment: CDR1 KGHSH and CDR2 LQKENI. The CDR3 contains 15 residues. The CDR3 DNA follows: TGTGCCAGCTCACCAACGACAGCAGCCACCTACGAGCAGTACTTC. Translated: CASSPTTAATYEQYF.

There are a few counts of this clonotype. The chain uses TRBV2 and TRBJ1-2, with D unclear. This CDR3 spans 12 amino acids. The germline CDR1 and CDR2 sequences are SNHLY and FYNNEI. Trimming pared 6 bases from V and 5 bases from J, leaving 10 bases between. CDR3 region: CASRLQLYGYTF. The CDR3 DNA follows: TGTGCCAGCAGACTACAGCTTTATGGCTACACCTTC. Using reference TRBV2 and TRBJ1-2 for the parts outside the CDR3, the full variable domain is EPEVTQTPSHQVTQMGQEVILRCVPISNHLYFYWYRQILGQKVEFLVSFYNNEISEKSEIFDDQFSVERPDGSNFTLKIRSTKLEDSAMYFCASRLQLYGYTFGSGTRLTVV.